The text below deals with one T cell receptor (beta chain). Its antigen is not identified. PCR used 60 Vbeta primers and 13 Jbeta primers. Clones were read by immunoSEQ multiplex PCR, and TCRdb kept only the in-frame ones, dropping some. This listing includes over 60,000 clones. These data come from a study of cytomegalovirus exposure and HLA in healthy donors. Study as a whole: Among the approximately 410 genotyped donors, about 81% were placed in the Caucasian-associated ancestry cluster.

Donors had nominal health at sampling but likely had unrecorded immune exposures. Findings and caveats of the study: A list of around 150 TCR beta chains associated with cytomegalovirus was given.

V shed 0 bases and J 5 bases; nucleotides not matched to a gene: 6. CDR3 length equals 15 residues. Germline loops: CDR1 GTSNPN, CDR2 SVGIG (reference sequence). Material: PBMCs. The TCR was taken from a female donor in good health and CMV-seropositive. The V and J genes are TRBV30 and TRBJ2-7, with 11 bases fitting TRBD2. This CDR3 is CAWSVRSSGRNEQYF. The CDR3 DNA is TGTGCCTGGAGTGTACGGTCTAGCGGGAGGAACGAGCAGTACTTC.